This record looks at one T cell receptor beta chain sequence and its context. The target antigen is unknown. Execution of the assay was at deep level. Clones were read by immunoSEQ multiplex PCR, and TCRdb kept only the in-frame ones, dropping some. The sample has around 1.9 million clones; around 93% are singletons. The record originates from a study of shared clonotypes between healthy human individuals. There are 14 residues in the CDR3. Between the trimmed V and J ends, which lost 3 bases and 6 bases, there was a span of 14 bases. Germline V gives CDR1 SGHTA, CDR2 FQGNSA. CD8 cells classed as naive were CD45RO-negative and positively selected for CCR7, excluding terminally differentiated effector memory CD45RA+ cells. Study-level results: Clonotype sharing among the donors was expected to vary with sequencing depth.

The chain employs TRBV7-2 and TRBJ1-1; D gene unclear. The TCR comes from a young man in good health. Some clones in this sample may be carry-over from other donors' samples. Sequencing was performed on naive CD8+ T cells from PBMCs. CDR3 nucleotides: TGTGCCAGCAGCTTGTCGTCCTGGCTTTCTGAAGCTTTCTTT. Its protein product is CASSLSSWLSEAFF. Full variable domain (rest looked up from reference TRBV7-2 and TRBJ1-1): GAGVSQSPSNKVTEKGKDVELRCDPISGHTALYWYRQSLGQGLEFLIYFQGNSAPDKSGLPSDRFSAERTGGSVSTLTIQRTQQEDSAVYLCASSLSSWLSEAFFGQGTRLTVV.